Listed here are 9 T cell receptor beta chains from one sample, sequenced in a study of cytomegalovirus exposure and HLA in healthy donors. The PCR employed 60 Vbeta primers together with 13 Jbeta primers. TCRdb keeps only in-frame clones here, not all; method: immunoSEQ multiplex PCR. The sample contains fewer than 130,000 clones, 80% of which appear only once. The sample consisted of PBMCs. These receptors all stem from a woman aged 55-69 years in good health and CMV-seropositive.

About this clone: At one boundary the junction diverges from the germline segment, which might be a read error. The CDR3 DNA is TGTTCCAGCAGCTTCTTTCAACAGGGCTACAATGAGCAGTTCTTC. The encoded protein is CSSSFFQQGYNEQFF. This sequence joins TRBV7-9 and TRBJ2-1, with D perhaps TRBD1 (6 bases). The length of the CDR3 is 15 residues. Per the germline V gene, CDR1 is SEHNR and CDR2 is FQNEAQ (reference sequence).

The V gene is TRBV7-9, the J gene TRBJ2-3, with D uncertain. The CDR3 is 13 residues long. Germline CDR1 reads SEHNR; CDR2 reads FQNEAQ (reference sequence). Trimming stripped 0 bases from V and 2 bases from J, with 3 bases between. The CDR3 DNA sequence: TGTGCCAGCAGCTTAGCAGCCACAGATACGCAGTATTTT. Its protein is CASSLAATDTQYF.

The chain is built from TRBV19 and TRBJ2-7; tentative D call: TRBD1 (7 bases). This CDR3 is 13 amino acids long. V was clipped by 2 bases and J by 6 bases, with 11 bases between them. CDR1 and CDR2 (germline): LNHDA, SQIVND (reference sequence). CDR3 in DNA: TGTGCCAGTAGTATAAACAGGGGAGGCGAGCAGTACTTC. Its protein product is CASSINRGGEQYF.

This clone was counted a few times. The V call is TRBV4-2, the J call TRBJ1-1; D not certain. Germline loops: CDR1 LGHNA, CDR2 YNFKEQ. The CDR3 spans 15 residues. The V and J ends lost 1 base and 2 bases respectively, with 11 bases between them. The CDR3 spells CASSQGWRENTEAFF. As DNA, the CDR3 is TGTGCCAGCAGCCAAGGCTGGAGGGAAAACACTGAAGCTTTCTTT.

This clone is a singleton in its sample. This chain joins TRBV11-2 and TRBJ1-2; D remains unclear. V gave up 10 bases and J gave up 5 bases, with 14 bases separating them. CDR1 is SGHAT and CDR2 is FQNNGV in the germline V gene. The CDR3 is made up of 12 amino acids. CDR3 amino acids: CATRQFPYGYTF. DNA for the CDR3: TGTGCCACCAGACAATTCCCTTATGGCTACACCTTC. Full variable domain (remainder filled in from reference TRBV11-2 and TRBJ1-2): EAGVAQSPRYKIIEKRQSVAFWCNPISGHATLYWYQQILGQGPKLLIQFQNNGVVDDSQLPKDRFSAERLKGVDSTLKIQPAKLEDSAVYLCATRQFPYGYTFGSGTRLTVV.

The chain couples TRBV5-5 to TRBJ2-1; 7 nucleotides match TRBD2. Germline lookup yields CDR1 SGHKS and CDR2 YYEKEE (reference sequence). The CDR3 is 14 residues long. V was pared by 7 bases and J by 0 bases, with 4 bases of the junction left unmatched. CDR3 residues: CASHREVSYNEQFF. CDR3 coding DNA: TGTGCCAGCCACCGGGAGGTCTCCTACAATGAGCAGTTCTTC.

This clone was seen only a few times. The chain has TRBV18 and TRBJ2-1; the D gene is possibly TRBD1 (6 bases). The V end lost 4 bases, the J end lost 5 bases, and 18 bases lay between the germline ends. CDR3 length: 16 amino acids. The germline CDR1 and CDR2 sequences are KGHSH and LQKENI. In DNA, the CDR3 is TGTGCCAGCTCACGAATAGGGCCAGGGGTTAACAATGAGCAGTTCTTC. It yields the protein CASSRIGPGVNNEQFF.

The chain links TRBV7-2 to TRBJ1-3, with 7 bases identical to TRBD1. This CDR3 is built from 15 residues. Germline CDR1 is SGHTA and CDR2 is FQGNSA. V lost 3 bases and J lost 2; bases outside the gene matches: 4. CDR3 bases: TGTGCCAGCAGCTTCCAAGGGGGCACTGGAAACACCATATATTTT. It is translated as CASSFQGGTGNTIYF. Using reference TRBV7-2 and TRBJ1-3 for the parts outside the CDR3, the full variable domain is GAGVSQSPSNKVTEKGKDVELRCDPISGHTALYWYRQSLGQGLEFLIYFQGNSAPDKSGLPSDRFSAERTGGSVSTLTIQRTQQEDSAVYLCASSFQGGTGNTIYFGEGSWLTVV.

This sequence joins TRBV27 and TRBJ2-3, with 8 positions matching TRBD2. The CDR3 is made up of 16 amino acids. V lost 2 bases to trimming and J lost 0 bases; unmatched junction nucleotides: 4. Per the germline V gene, CDR1 is MNHEY and CDR2 is SMNVEV (reference sequence). In nucleotides, the CDR3 is TGTGCCAGCAGTTTACAACTAGCGGCTAGCACAGATACGCAGTATTTT. Translating it yields CASSLQLAASTDTQYF.